Listed here is a single TCR beta chain. Its matching antigen is unknown. The sample comes from a study of T cell responses to AZD1222 COVID-19 vaccine. Study results and limitations: With dominance at 160-218 and 743-854, vaccine-associated CD4 TCRs spanned spike.

Pooled together were second doses at about 4 or about 12 weeks. The assay was immunoSEQ multiplex PCR, and TCRdb's table has in-frame clones only and misses some. The sample has around 160,000 clones; roughly 92% are singletons. The V segment lost 0 bases and the J segment 0 bases; nucleotides outside the gene matches: 7. Per the germline V gene, CDR1 is SGHTA and CDR2 is FQGNSA. This CDR3 has 17 residues. V usage is TRBV7-2 and J usage is TRBJ1-1, with TRBD1 matching over 7 bases. This receptor was taken from an adult who received the AZD1222 COVID-19 vaccine. The sample here was peripheral blood, taken 28 days after the second AZD1222 dose. Here the CDR3 reads CASSLAAAGGMNTEAFF. The DNA for the CDR3 is TGTGCCAGCAGCTTAGCAGCGGCAGGGGGGATGAACACTGAAGCTTTCTTT.